One and the same sample provided the 22 T cell receptor beta chains below, sequenced in a study of blood T cell repertoires in COVID-19. Using immunoSEQ multiplex PCR, the repertoire was profiled, and TCRdb retains in-frame clones only, with some absent. The table has under 200,000 clones, 85% to 90% seen once. The sample consisted of PBMCs or T cells enriched from blood (not recorded which). The receptors were sampled from a woman aged 50 to 60 who had recovered from COVID-19.

This clone was recorded only once. V usage is TRBV6-2 or TRBV6-3 and J usage is TRBJ2-5, with 13 bases identical to TRBD2. V lost 2 bases to trimming and J lost 5 bases; unmatched junction nucleotides: 14. This CDR3 is built from 19 residues. The V gene's germline CDR1 is MNHEY and CDR2 SVGEGT. CDR3 in amino acids: CASSYLRTSGGVGGETQYF. The CDR3, as DNA: TGTGCCAGCAGTTACCTAAGGACTAGCGGGGGTGTCGGAGGGGAGACCCAGTACTTC.

The CDR3 here is CASSYSNRGLYNEQFF. DNA for the CDR3: TGTGCCAGCAGTTACTCTAACAGGGGGCTTTACAATGAGCAGTTCTTC. The genes are TRBV6-2 or TRBV6-3 and TRBJ2-1, with TRBD1 identical over 9 bases. Germline V CDR1 and CDR2: MNHEY, SVGEGT. There are 16 residues in the CDR3. The V segment lost 0 bases and the J segment 4 bases; nucleotides outside the gene matches: 4.

CDR3 sequence: CASNREGNTEAFF. The CDR3 nucleotides read TGTGCCAGCAATAGGGAGGGGAACACTGAAGCTTTCTTT. The chain couples TRBV2 to TRBJ1-1; D unclear. This CDR3 spans 13 amino acids. Germline CDR1 and CDR2: SNHLY and FYNNEI. Trimming removed 7 bases at V and 1 base at J, with 10 bases between.

V and J are TRBV7-2 and TRBJ1-2; D is unresolved. CDR1 is SGHTA and CDR2 is FQGNSA in the germline V gene. CDR3 length: 15 amino acids. The V and J ends lost 5 bases and 3 bases respectively, with 16 bases between them. CDR3 sequence: CASSLRFGGDYGYTF. The CDR3 DNA is TGTGCCAGCAGCCTCCGTTTCGGAGGAGACTATGGCTACACCTTC. The full variable domain, its missing parts supplied by reference TRBV7-2 and TRBJ1-2, is GAGVSQSPSNKVTEKGKDVELRCDPISGHTALYWYRQSLGQGLEFLIYFQGNSAPDKSGLPSDRFSAERTGGSVSTLTIQRTQQEDSAVYLCASSLRFGGDYGYTFGSGTRLTVV.

V is TRBV11-2 and J is TRBJ2-1; the match to TRBD1 covers 11 bases. This CDR3 has 15 amino acids. Unmatched junction bases numbered 6, after V lost 7 bases and J lost 4 bases. Germline lookup yields CDR1 SGHAT and CDR2 FQNNGV. The CDR3 protein is CASKEGQGDYNEQFF. CDR3 sequence (DNA): TGTGCCAGCAAAGAGGGACAGGGGGATTACAATGAGCAGTTCTTC.

The chain is built from TRBV27 and TRBJ2-2; 9 bases are a match to TRBD1. CDR3 length equals 14 residues. The J segment lost 4 bases and the V segment lost 7 bases, leaving 4 bases of the junction unmatched. In germline, CDR1 is MNHEY, CDR2 SMNVEV (reference sequence). In DNA, the CDR3 is TGTGCCAGCACCGACAGGGGGAGCACCGGGGAGCTGTTTTTT. As protein: CASTDRGSTGELFF.

The chain combines TRBV6-5 with TRBJ2-7; tentatively, D is TRBD2 (7 bases). This CDR3 region has 14 residues. With 7 bases removed from V and 6 bases from J, the gap between germline ends came to 19 bases. From germline, CDR1 is MNHEY and CDR2 SVGAGI. The CDR3 sequence is CASTSRGGRGEQYF. As DNA, the CDR3 is TGTGCCAGCACCTCAAGGGGGGGGCGAGGCGAGCAGTACTTC.

The chain carries TRBV7-3 and TRBJ1-1, with 7 positions matching TRBD1. The CDR3 sequence is 13 residues long. Trimming took 5 bases from V and 8 from J; bases not matched to a gene: 8. The germline V gene encodes CDR1 SGHTA and CDR2 FQGTGA. The CDR3 loop reads CASSPPTGTEAFF. In DNA form, the CDR3 reads TGTGCCAGCAGCCCCCCGACAGGGACAGAAGCTTTCTTT.

This clone was recorded once. The V call is TRBV27, the J call TRBJ2-7; D possibly corresponds to TRBD1 (6 bases). CDR1 MNHEY and CDR2 SMNVEV come from the germline V gene (reference sequence). The CDR3 has 13 residues. Trimming left V 7 bases short and J 0 bases short, with 10 bases between. CDR3 sequence reads: CASKLQGSYEQYF. CDR3 sequence (DNA): TGTGCCAGCAAGCTACAGGGCTCCTACGAGCAGTACTTC.

The chain uses TRBV10-1 and TRBJ1-6, with a weak D call TRBD1 (6 bases). V gave up 3 bases and J gave up 0 bases, with 15 bases separating them. There are 18 residues in the CDR3. Germline V gene sequence: CDR1 WNHNN, CDR2 SYGVQD (reference sequence). As DNA, the CDR3 is TGCGCCAGCAGTGATTTCCGACAGGACAGCTCCTATAATTCACCCCTCCACTTT. It specifies CASSDFRQDSSYNSPLHF.

The rearrangement joins TRBV9 to TRBJ2-7, with TRBD2 matching over 12 bases. Germline CDR1 and CDR2: SGDLS and YYNGEE. The CDR3 has 15 residues. V was clipped by 0 bases and J by 7 bases; unmatched bases: 5. CDR3 sequence (DNA): TGTGCCAGCAGCGTAGGGCTAGCGGGGGGGAAAGAGCAGTACTTC. It translates to CASSVGLAGGKEQYF.

This clone occurred a few times. This sequence joins TRBV3-1 (or the pseudogene TRBV3-2) and TRBJ1-1; no clear D gene. Germline CDR1 is LGHDT and CDR2 is YNNKEL (reference sequence). V was trimmed by 3 bases and J by 0 bases, leaving 5 bases between them. The CDR3 contains 13 residues. CDR3 amino acids: CASSHGVNTEAFF. The CDR3, as DNA: TGTGCCAGCAGCCACGGGGTGAACACTGAAGCTTTCTTT.

This chain links TRBV7-2 with TRBJ1-1; TRBD1 agrees at 8 bases. Germline V gene sequence: CDR1 SGHTA, CDR2 FQGNSA. CDR3 length equals 15 residues. J gave up 1 base and V 5 bases, and 6 bases lay outside the gene matches. DNA for the CDR3: TGTGCCAGCAGCCCTCGACAGGGGCCGAACACTGAAGCTTTCTTT. Amino acid sequence: CASSPRQGPNTEAFF.

This chain connects TRBV5-1 to TRBJ1-1; D ambiguous. V lost 5 bases and J lost 6, with 17 bases in between. CDR3 length equals 14 residues. CDR1 is SGHRS, CDR2 YFSETQ, per germline. The CDR3 DNA is TGCGCCAGCAGTACGGGAGAGAGGTGGGCTGAAGCTTTCTTT. It yields the protein CASSTGERWAEAFF.

CDR3 coding DNA: TGTGCCAGCAGCGGCCTTAGCGGGGGGAGCTCCTACGAGCAGTACTTC. Its protein is CASSGLSGGSSYEQYF. This chain links TRBV5-6 with TRBJ2-7, with 10 bases matching TRBD2. The J segment lost 0 bases and the V segment lost 4 bases, leaving 7 bases of the junction unmatched. The CDR3 spans 16 residues. Per the germline V gene, CDR1 is SGHDT and CDR2 is YYEEEE.

The chain couples TRBV5-8 to TRBJ2-3; 7 nucleotides agree with TRBD1. This CDR3 region has 15 residues. Germline CDR1 reads SGHTS; CDR2 reads YDEGEE. The J segment lost 2 bases and the V segment lost 4 bases, leaving 7 bases of the junction unmatched. The CDR3 sequence: CASSEQGFPTDTQYF. The CDR3 DNA follows: TGTGCCAGCAGCGAACAGGGGTTTCCCACAGATACGCAGTATTTT.

V usage is TRBV6-5 and J usage is TRBJ1-1; D unclear. The CDR3 is made up of 13 amino acids. V shed 7 bases and J shed 0 bases, with 9 bases lying between them. Germline V CDR1 and CDR2: MNHEY, SVGAGI. The CDR3 region has the DNA TGTGCCAGCATTATTAGTATGAACACTGAAGCTTTCTTT. Its protein is CASIISMNTEAFF.

This clone has only one observation. The chain has TRBV2 and TRBJ2-3, with D unresolved. The CDR3 is 12 amino acids. V lost 5 bases and J 4 bases, leaving 7 bases between the germline ends. In germline, CDR1 is SNHLY, CDR2 FYNNEI. Here the CDR3 DNA reads TGTGCCAGCAGTTTAATCTCAGATACGCAGTATTTT. Its protein product is CASSLISDTQYF.

The V and J genes are TRBV5-6 and TRBJ2-7; 9 nucleotides match TRBD2. V trimming: 6 bases; J trimming: 2 bases; junction bases outside the gene matches: 9. Germline CDR1 is SGHDT and CDR2 is YYEEEE. CDR3 length: 15 amino acids. CDR3 sequence reads: CASTPVGGGAYEQYF. The DNA for the CDR3 is TGTGCCAGCACCCCGGTTGGCGGGGGGGCCTACGAGCAGTACTTC.

The genes are TRBV9 and TRBJ2-3; 12 bases map to TRBD2. Germline lookup yields CDR1 SGDLS and CDR2 YYNGEE. V shed 3 bases and J 6 bases; nucleotides not matched to a gene: 8. This CDR3 region has 16 residues. CDR3 nucleotide sequence: TGTGCCAGCAGCGGTCCTAGCGGGGGGGTAGCGGATACGCAGTATTTT. Translating it yields CASSGPSGGVADTQYF. The whole variable domain, filled in from reference TRBV9 and TRBJ2-3, reads DSGVTQTPKHLITATGQRVTLRCSPRSGDLSVYWYQQSLDQGLQFLIQYYNGEERAKGNILERFSAQQFPDLHSELNLSSLELGDSALYFCASSGPSGGVADTQYFGPGTRLTVL.

The genes are TRBV7-9 and TRBJ2-7, with a weak D call TRBD1 (5 bases). V lost 5 bases and J lost 3, with 8 bases in between. There are 12 residues in the CDR3. Germline-derived CDR1 and CDR2 are SEHNR and FQNEAQ (reference sequence). This CDR3 is CASSPGIYEQYF. Written as DNA, the CDR3 is TGTGCCAGCAGCCCAGGGATCTACGAGCAGTACTTC. The whole variable domain, remainder taken from reference TRBV7-9 and TRBJ2-7, is DTGVSQNPRHKITKRGQNVTFRCDPISEHNRLYWYRQTLGQGPEFLTYFQNEAQLEKSRLLSDRFSAERPKGSFSTLEIQRTEQGDSAMYLCASSPGIYEQYFGPGTRLTVT.

This chain uses TRBV6-6 with TRBJ2-7; 10 bases are a match to TRBD1. Germline CDR1 and CDR2: MNHNY and SVGAGI (reference sequence). Trimming at V came to 7 bases and at J to 4 bases, leaving 7 bases not matched to a gene. This CDR3 has 14 amino acids. The CDR3 loop reads CASTRTGGPYEQYF. DNA for the CDR3: TGTGCCAGCACGAGGACAGGGGGTCCGTACGAGCAGTACTTC.